The rows below give T cell receptor beta chains drawn from one sample of a study of cytomegalovirus exposure and HLA in healthy donors. Some clones are missing from TCRdb's copy, which holds only in-frame ones; the method was immunoSEQ multiplex PCR. Altogether roughly 280,000 clones are present, around 66% being singletons, with the ten largest covering about 2.1%. Sequencing was carried out using PBMCs. Receptors were obtained from a female donor in good health and CMV-seronegative. The CDR3 runs from the conserved cysteine through the conserved F or W. D genes are given only for firm matches. The size field is filled for only some rows; it gives once, few, many or a size class.

clone size	D gene	V gene	J gene	CDR3 DNA	CDR3 protein
NA	TRBD2	TRBV6-6	TRBJ2-7	TGTGCCAGCAGCGGAACTAGCGCAGATATCTCCTACGAGCAGTACTTC	CASSGTSADISYEQYF
NA	TRBD2	TRBV5-6	TRBJ2-1	TGTGCCAGCAGCTTGGAAGCGGGAGGAAGCAATGAGCAGTTCTTC	CASSLEAGGSNEQFF
NA	TRBD1	TRBV6-1	TRBJ1-5	TGTGCCAGCAGTCAAGCCCGACAGGGGATGAGCAATCAGCCCCAGCATTTT	CASSQARQGMSNQPQHF
NA	NA	TRBV28	TRBJ1-2	TGTGCCATCCTCCCCGGGGGAGGCTATGGCTACACCTTC	CAILPGGGYGYTF
NA	NA	TRBV4-1	TRBJ1-4	TGCGCCAGCAGCCAAGGCGGAGCCCGCGAGAGAACGGAAAAACTGTTTTTT	CASSQGGARERTEKLFF
NA	TRBD1	TRBV28	TRBJ2-3	TGTGCCAGCAGTCCCTGGACAGGCGTGGCTGCAGATACGCAGTATTTT	CASSPWTGVAADTQYF
NA	TRBD1	TRBV18	TRBJ2-4	TGTGCCAGCTCACCTTCCATACAGGGGGGAAACATTCAGTACTTC	CASSPSIQGGNIQYF
NA	NA	TRBV28	TRBJ1-2	TGTGCCAGCAGTTTCCAGGGGATTAACTATGGCTACACCTTC	CASSFQGINYGYTF
few	NA	TRBV4-2	TRBJ2-1	TGTGCCAGCAGCCAAGGGGGGGAGGAGAGCAATGAGCAGTTCTTC	CASSQGGEESNEQFF
NA	NA	TRBV2	TRBJ1-2	TGTGCCAGCAACACAGCTAACTATGGCTACACCTTC	CASNTANYGYTF
once	TRBD1	TRBV28	TRBJ1-3	TGTGCCAGCAGTCAAACTGACAGGGGGTCTGGAAACACCATATATTTT	CASSQTDRGSGNTIYF
NA	TRBD1	TRBV11-2	TRBJ1-6	TGTGCCAGCAGCGTAGGGGGCAATTCACCCCTCCACTTT	CASSVGGNSPLHF
NA	NA	TRBV6-6	TRBJ2-7	TGTGCCAGCAGCCCAAACCGGGACACCTACGAGCAGTACTTC	CASSPNRDTYEQYF
NA	NA	TRBV27	TRBJ2-2	TGTGCCAGCAGACCGGGACAGGGCTTCCGGGAGGGCACCGGGGAGCTGTTTTTT	CASRPGQGFREGTGELFF